The 15 T cell receptor beta chains reported below all come from one sample, sequenced in a study of blood T cell repertoires in COVID-19 (dated by TCRdb to the early 2020s). Libraries were made using the immunoSEQ multiplex PCR assay. TCRdb carries this immuneACCESS record with in-frame sequences only. Its versions omit some clonotypes, under half of them owing to an unresolved V gene in the studies checked, with the rest unexplained. This sample is represented by about 57,000 clones; roughly 85% of them were singletons. Clones ranked in the top ten supply 30% to 40% of the sample. Sequenced input: peripheral blood. Receptors originate from a human donor in a cohort sampled during active COVID-19.

This rearrangement joins TRBV30 to TRBJ2-2; 11 positions agree with TRBD2. Germline V gene data show CDR1 as GTSNPN and CDR2 as SVGIG (reference sequence). The length of the CDR3 is 17 residues. The V and J ends lost 2 bases and 7 bases, in that order; junction bases with no gene match: 12. CDR3 loop: CAWSLGQTSGIHGELFF. CDR3 bases: TGTGCCTGGAGTTTGGGCCAGACTAGCGGGATTCACGGGGAGCTGTTTTTT.

The chain has TRBV24-1 and TRBJ1-2, with D unclear. CDR1 and CDR2 (germline): KGHDR, SFDVKD. The V end was cut by 6 bases, the J end by 3 bases, with 7 bases between. The CDR3 has 12 amino acids. CDR3 protein: CATSYGDYGYTF. The CDR3 coding sequence is TGTGCCACCAGTTACGGTGACTATGGCTACACCTTC.

This chain joins TRBV9 and TRBJ2-7; 12 nucleotides line up with TRBD1. This CDR3 is built from 15 residues. Germline lookup yields CDR1 SGDLS and CDR2 YYNGEE. Trimming cost V 3 bases and J 6 bases; bases outside gene matches: 7. CDR3 residues: CASSATGTGGAEQYF. In nucleotides, the CDR3 is TGTGCCAGCAGCGCCACCGGGACAGGGGGCGCCGAGCAGTACTTC.

The rearrangement uses TRBV5-1 and TRBJ2-5, with D uncertain. CDR3 length: 15 amino acids. V was trimmed by 0 bases and J by 5 bases, leaving 14 bases between them. Germline lookup yields CDR1 SGHRS and CDR2 YFSETQ. The CDR3 nucleotides are TGCGCCAGCAGCTTGGGCTCTGCCGCCAGGGAGACCCAGTACTTC. Protein: CASSLGSAARETQYF.

The rearrangement uses TRBV6-5 and TRBJ1-1; 7 nucleotides agree with TRBD1. This CDR3 contains 14 residues. Trimming removed 5 bases from V and 2 bases from J; junction bases left unmatched: 5. Germline-derived CDR1 and CDR2 are MNHEY and SVGAGI. The CDR3 nucleotides read TGTGCCAGCAGTCCCGACAGGGATAACACTGAAGCTTTCTTT. It encodes CASSPDRDNTEAFF.

This sequence joins TRBV9 and TRBJ2-3; 8 nucleotides align to TRBD2. The germline gives CDR1 SGDLS, CDR2 YYNGEE. This CDR3 is 13 amino acids long. Germline trimming cut 0 bases from V and 10 bases from J; bases unmatched to any gene: 4. This CDR3 is CASSVGEREPQYF. In nucleotides, the CDR3 is TGTGCCAGCAGCGTAGGGGAGCGGGAGCCGCAGTATTTT.

The chain uses TRBV19 and TRBJ2-2, with D possibly TRBD2 on 5 matching bases. The CDR3 extends over 14 amino acids. V shed 7 bases and J shed 7 bases, with 16 bases lying between them. The germline gives CDR1 LNHDA, CDR2 SQIVND (reference sequence). Here the CDR3 DNA reads TGTGCCAGTACCACCTCGGGGAAGGGCGGGGAGCTGTTTTTT. Translating gives CASTTSGKGGELFF.

CDR3 coding DNA: TGTGCCAGCAGTGCCACCGGGACTAGCGGGGCGGATACGCAGTATTTT. Translated: CASSATGTSGADTQYF. The chain couples TRBV28 to TRBJ2-3; 13 nucleotides line up with TRBD2. The CDR3 is 16 amino acids. The J segment lost 6 bases and the V segment lost 5 bases, leaving 8 bases of the junction unmatched. Germline V gene lookup returns CDR1 MDHEN and CDR2 SYDVKM.

The V gene is TRBV9, the J gene TRBJ1-1; 9 nucleotides line up with TRBD1. This CDR3 has 15 amino acids. Losses at the gene ends were 4 bases for V and 1 base for J; bases not matched to a gene: 5. CDR1 and CDR2 from the germline V gene are SGDLS and YYNGEE. The CDR3 nucleotides are TGTGCCAGCAGCCCTCTACAGGGGGCGAACACTGAAGCTTTCTTT. It specifies CASSPLQGANTEAFF.

There are a few counts of this clone. The chain links TRBV7-2 to TRBJ2-3; 9 nucleotides match TRBD2. V was clipped by 5 bases and J by 4 bases; unmatched bases: 10. This CDR3 region has 16 residues. In germline, CDR1 is SGHTA, CDR2 FQGNSA. In nucleotides, the CDR3 is TGTGCCAGCAGCCCCCGAGGTAGCGGGAGCGCAGATACGCAGTATTTT. Translated: CASSPRGSGSADTQYF.

This clone was detected ten times or more. The chain joins TRBV28 to TRBJ1-5, with a possible D match to TRBD1 (5 bases). CDR1 MDHEN and CDR2 SYDVKM come from the germline V gene. The V gene lost 4 bases and the J gene lost 3 bases, with 10 bases spanning the gap. The CDR3 covers 14 residues. The CDR3 region is CASSSGHSNQPQHF. CDR3 nucleotides: TGTGCCAGCAGTTCCGGACACTCCAATCAGCCCCAGCATTTT.

J is TRBJ2-6 and V is TRBV19; perhaps TRBD1 as D (5 bases). CDR1 and CDR2 (germline): LNHDA, SQIVND (reference sequence). This CDR3 has 14 amino acids. Trimming pared 7 bases from V and 0 bases from J, leaving 7 bases between. This chain's CDR3 is CASIRGSGANVLTF. DNA of the CDR3: TGTGCCAGTATTAGGGGCTCTGGGGCCAACGTCCTGACTTTC.

This clone was seen only once. The V call is TRBV2, the J call TRBJ1-4; no clear D. V was cut by 6 bases and J by 5 bases, with 10 bases left in between. Germline assignment: CDR1 SNHLY and CDR2 FYNNEI. The CDR3 has 13 residues. CDR3 bases: TGTGCCAGCAGACCCCGGGAGAATGAAAAACTGTTTTTT. Protein product: CASRPRENEKLFF.

In its sample, this clone was seen a few times. The chain carries TRBV19 and TRBJ2-5; 13 nucleotides match TRBD2. The germline V gene has CDR1 LNHDA and CDR2 SQIVND (reference sequence). The trim removed 4 bases at V and 4 bases at J, leaving 9 bases unmatched. The CDR3 loop spans 17 amino acids. The CDR3 DNA reads as TGTGCCAGTAGTACACGACTCAGACTAGCGGGAGGAGAGACCCAGTACTTC. Translation: CASSTRLRLAGGETQYF.

The chain uses TRBV14 and TRBJ2-5; TRBD2 agrees at 10 bases. The trim removed 5 bases at V and 9 bases at J, leaving 3 bases unmatched. Germline V gives CDR1 SGHDN, CDR2 FVKESK. This CDR3 contains 12 residues. In DNA form, the CDR3 reads TGTGCCAGCAGCGTAGCGGGAGGCCCCCAGTACTTC. Translation: CASSVAGGPQYF.